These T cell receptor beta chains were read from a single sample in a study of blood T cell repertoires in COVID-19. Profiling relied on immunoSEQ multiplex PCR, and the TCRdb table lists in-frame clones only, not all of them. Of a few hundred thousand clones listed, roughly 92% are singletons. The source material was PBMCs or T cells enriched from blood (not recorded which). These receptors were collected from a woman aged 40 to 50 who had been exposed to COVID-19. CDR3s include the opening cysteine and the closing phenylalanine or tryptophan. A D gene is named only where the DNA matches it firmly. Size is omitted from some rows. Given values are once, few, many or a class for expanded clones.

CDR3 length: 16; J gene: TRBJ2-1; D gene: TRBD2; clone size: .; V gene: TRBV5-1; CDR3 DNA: TGCGCCAGCAGCTTACCCGCGGGGGGCGTCTACAATGAGCAGTTCTTC; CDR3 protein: CASSLPAGGVYNEQFF
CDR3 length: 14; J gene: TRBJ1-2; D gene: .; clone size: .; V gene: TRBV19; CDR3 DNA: TGTGCCAGTAGTATAAAACAGGGTAACTATGGCTACACCTTC; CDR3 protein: CASSIKQGNYGYTF
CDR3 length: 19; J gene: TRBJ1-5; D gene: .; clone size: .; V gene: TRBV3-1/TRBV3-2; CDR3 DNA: TGTGCCAGACGCCTCTCTTCGGGGGGATTAGGGTCTAGCAATCAGCCCCAGCATTTT; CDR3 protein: CARRLSSGGLGSSNQPQHF
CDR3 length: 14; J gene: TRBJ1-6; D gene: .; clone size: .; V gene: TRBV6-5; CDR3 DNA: TGTGCCAGCAGGGAGGGATCCTATAATTCACCCCTCCACTTT; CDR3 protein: CASREGSYNSPLHF
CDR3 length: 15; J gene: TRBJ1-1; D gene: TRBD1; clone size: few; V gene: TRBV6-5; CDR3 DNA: TGTGCCAGCAGACCTTTACAGGGGGGAAGCACTGAAGCTTTCTTT; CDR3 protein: CASRPLQGGSTEAFF
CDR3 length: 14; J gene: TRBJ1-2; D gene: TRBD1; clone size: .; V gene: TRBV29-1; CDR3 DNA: TGCAGCGATTCGGGACAGGGGGTAGACTATGGCTACACCTTC; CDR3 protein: CSDSGQGVDYGYTF
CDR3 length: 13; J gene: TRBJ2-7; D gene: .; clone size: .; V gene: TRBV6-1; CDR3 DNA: TGTGCCAGCAGTGAGGCCCCCCCCTACGAGCAGTACTTC; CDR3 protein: CASSEAPPYEQYF
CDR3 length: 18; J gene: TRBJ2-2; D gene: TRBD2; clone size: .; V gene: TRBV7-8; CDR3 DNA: TGTGCCAGCAGCTCACAACCGGGACTAGCGGGGGGCACCGGGGAGCTGTTTTTT; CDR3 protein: CASSSQPGLAGGTGELFF
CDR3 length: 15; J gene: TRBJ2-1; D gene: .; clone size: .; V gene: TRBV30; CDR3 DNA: TGTGCCTGTAGTCGGGCAGGGGCTACTTACAATGAGCAGTTCTTC; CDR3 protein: CACSRAGATYNEQFF
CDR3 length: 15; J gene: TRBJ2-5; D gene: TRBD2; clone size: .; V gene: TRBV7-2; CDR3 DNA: TGTGCCAGCAGCTGGAAGCGGGGGGGCCCTGAGACCCAGTACTTC; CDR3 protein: CASSWKRGGPETQYF
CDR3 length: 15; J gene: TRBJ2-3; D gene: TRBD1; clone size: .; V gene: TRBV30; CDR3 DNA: TGTGCCTGGATCACAGGGGGCGCGGGATCAGATACGCAGTATTTT; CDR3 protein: CAWITGGAGSDTQYF
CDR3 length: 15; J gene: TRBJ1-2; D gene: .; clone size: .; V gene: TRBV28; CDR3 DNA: TGTGCCAGCAGCGGCCTTTCGGGGGGCCGCTATGGCTACACCTTC; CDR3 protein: CASSGLSGGRYGYTF
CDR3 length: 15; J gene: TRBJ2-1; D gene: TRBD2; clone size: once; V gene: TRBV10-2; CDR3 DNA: TGCGCCAGCAGTGTTCTAGCGGGTGGGTACAATGAGCAGTTCTTC; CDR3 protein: CASSVLAGGYNEQFF
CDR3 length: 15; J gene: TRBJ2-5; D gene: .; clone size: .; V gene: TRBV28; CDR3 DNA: TGTGCCAGCAGTTTACGAACTAGCTCACAAGAGACCCAGTACTTC; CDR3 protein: CASSLRTSSQETQYF
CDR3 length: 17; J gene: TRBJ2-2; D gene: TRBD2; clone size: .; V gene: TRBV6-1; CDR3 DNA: TGTGCCAGCAGTGGGACTAGCGGGGGGGCCAACACCGGGGAGCTGTTTTTT; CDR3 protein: CASSGTSGGANTGELFF
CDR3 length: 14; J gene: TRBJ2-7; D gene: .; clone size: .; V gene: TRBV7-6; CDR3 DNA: TGTGCCAGCAGCTTAAGCGGTTTCTCCTACGAGCAGTACTTC; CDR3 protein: CASSLSGFSYEQYF
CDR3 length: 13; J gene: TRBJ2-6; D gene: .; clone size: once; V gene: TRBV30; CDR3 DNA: TGTGCCTGGAGTGTTGCGGGGGCCAACGTCCTGACTTTC; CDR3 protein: CAWSVAGANVLTF
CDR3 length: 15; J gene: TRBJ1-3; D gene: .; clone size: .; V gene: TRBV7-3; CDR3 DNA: TGTGCCAGCAGCTTAGACGGGAGCTCTGGAAACACCATATATTTT; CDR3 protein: CASSLDGSSGNTIYF
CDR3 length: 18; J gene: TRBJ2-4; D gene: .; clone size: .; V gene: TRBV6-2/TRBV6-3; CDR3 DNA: TGTGCCAGCAGTACCATGAGACAGGCAGATATAGCCAAAAACATTCAGTACTTC; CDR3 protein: CASSTMRQADIAKNIQYF
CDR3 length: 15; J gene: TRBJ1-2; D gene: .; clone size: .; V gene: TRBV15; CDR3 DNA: TGTGCCACCAGCAGGGAAGCCCGGGGGAACTATGGCTACACCTTC; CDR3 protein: CATSREARGNYGYTF
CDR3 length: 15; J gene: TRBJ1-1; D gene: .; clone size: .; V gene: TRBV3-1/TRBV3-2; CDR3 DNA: TGTGCCAGCTCCCGAGCTTTGACAGGTAACACTGAAGCTTTCTTT; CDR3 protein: CASSRALTGNTEAFF
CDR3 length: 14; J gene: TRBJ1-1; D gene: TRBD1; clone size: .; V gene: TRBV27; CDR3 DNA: TGTGCCAGCAGGAAACAGGGGCCCAACACTGAAGCTTTCTTT; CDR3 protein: CASRKQGPNTEAFF
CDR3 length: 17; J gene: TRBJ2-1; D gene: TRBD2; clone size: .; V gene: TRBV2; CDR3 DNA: TGTGCCAGCACCGTACTAGCGGGAGTCTTAAGTGACAATGAGCAGTTCTTC; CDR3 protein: CASTVLAGVLSDNEQFF
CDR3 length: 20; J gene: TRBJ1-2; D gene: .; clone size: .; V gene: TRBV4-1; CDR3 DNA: TGCGCCAGCAGCCAGCAAGTACCTGACCTGGGACACAAATGGCACTATGGCTACACCTTC; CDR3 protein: CASSQQVPDLGHKWHYGYTF
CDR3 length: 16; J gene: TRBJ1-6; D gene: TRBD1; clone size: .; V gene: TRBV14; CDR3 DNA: TGTGCCAGCAGCCAAGTGGGGACAGGTCAAAATTCACCCCTCCACTTT; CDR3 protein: CASSQVGTGQNSPLHF